This entry describes one T cell receptor (beta chain). It lacks a known antigen. Base qualities are not provided; no much larger clone lies one nucleotide away. Each donor gave one peripheral blood draw, averaging roughly 100 mL, which was collected into heparinised tubes. Naive, central memory, regulatory and stem cell-like memory CD4+ T cells were sorted on a BD FACSAria II using a panel including CD45RO, CCR7, CD25, CD127, CD95 and CD27. Purity was above 95% for every sorted population. PBMCs were separated immediately by Lymphoprep density gradient centrifugation and were stained directly, without being cultured. To minimize batch effects, samples were stained and sorted in pairs, one healthy donor with one patient per experiment. These data belong to a study of beta chain features in type 1 diabetes listed by TCRdb under 2018. Regarding the research as a whole: Patients and healthy donors did not differ in mean age, gender distribution, total cell number or subset yield. Naive and central memory subsets were obtained from all 30 or so donors, but regulatory and stem cell-like memory subsets were isolated from only 8 patients and roughly eight healthy donors. A total of some 100,000,000 sorted cells were examined across all samples, and a strong correlation was observed between cell number per subset and RNA yield. The study compared the TCRB repertoires of sorted circulating CD4+ T cell subsets in recently diagnosed type 1 diabetes patients with those in matched healthy donors.

Including the terminal cysteine and phenylalanine, the CDR3 comprises 17 residues. The retained sequence is limited to the CDR3, 51 bases, with the frame set at the first base. The germline V gene sets CDR1 to SGHAT and CDR2 to FQNNGV. Between the V and J ends, shortened by 4 bases and 5 bases respectively, the junction contains 24 bases. What the authors observed across the whole study: Because cDNA rather than genomic DNA was sequenced, highly expressing activated cells could have been over-represented, although no difference in activation and CD3 levels was found between groups. Because the HLA sub-analyses included only small numbers of individuals, any influence of HLA type on TCRB rearrangement was left unresolved. At VDJ recombination sites, type 1 diabetes patients had fewer insertions and more deleted nucleotides, which implies abnormalities in thymic rearrangement. The naive, central memory and regulatory TCRB repertoires appeared to resemble one another more closely among patients than among healthy donors. A moderate but significant shortening of TCRB CDR3 length was observed in type 1 diabetes patients in all four CD4+ subsets. Shorter templates might have been favored by PCR, but patient and control samples were amplified and corrected together, so both groups would have been affected equally by any skew.

All of the isolated RNA was reverse transcribed with the High Capacity cDNA Reverse Transcription Kit, so expressed TCRB transcripts were sequenced. Deep immunoSEQ sequencing was applied to naive, central memory and regulatory T cell samples, giving an average of about 3.57 million total reads per sample. Sorted cells were lysed in RLT buffer, and RNA was extracted using DNase-treated RNeasy Micro or Mini kits according to cell number. Each cell subset was processed separately to prevent cross-contamination, with patient and healthy donor samples processed together. Using the immunoSEQ multiplex PCR, TCRB sequences were amplified from cDNA into 87-bp fragments spanning the CDR3 region. Amplicons were sequenced on the Illumina HiSeq platform. The original pipeline was this. Synthetic template baselines were used to correct PCR bias computationally, reads within Hamming distance 2 were collapsed, and singletons that could not be merged were discarded. Reads were aligned to IMGT to assign V, D and J genes, CDR3 length, and insertions or deletions at six rearrangement sites. Clonotype counts were normalized to sorted cell number within each subset before computing true diversity and Gini coefficients with the tcR R package. The overlap coefficient, calculated on TCRB nucleotide sequences, was used to measure repertoire sharing. TCRdb retrieved this table from immuneACCESS and kept in-frame rearrangements only. Not all clones are present; in checked studies, unresolved V genes account for under half, and no reason is known for the remainder. V and J calls plus clone size are reproduced from that table; the DNA served to infer D and trimming. In all, the sample holds some 150,000 clones, and around 50% of those were seen once. Of the sample, around 0.39% falls within the top ten clones.

Sequences were obtained from Tregs from blood. In the paper's terms, the cell subset or site label means: regulatory CD4+ T cells. The sequence is built from TRBV11-2 and TRBJ2-7; perhaps TRBD1 is the D gene, with 6 bases matching. This sequence originates from a man younger than 30 in good health. CDR3 reads: CASSSFTGQRIRNEQYF. The DNA reads as follows: TGTGCCAGCAGCTCCTTCACAGGACAGAGAATAAGGAACGAGCAGTACTTC.